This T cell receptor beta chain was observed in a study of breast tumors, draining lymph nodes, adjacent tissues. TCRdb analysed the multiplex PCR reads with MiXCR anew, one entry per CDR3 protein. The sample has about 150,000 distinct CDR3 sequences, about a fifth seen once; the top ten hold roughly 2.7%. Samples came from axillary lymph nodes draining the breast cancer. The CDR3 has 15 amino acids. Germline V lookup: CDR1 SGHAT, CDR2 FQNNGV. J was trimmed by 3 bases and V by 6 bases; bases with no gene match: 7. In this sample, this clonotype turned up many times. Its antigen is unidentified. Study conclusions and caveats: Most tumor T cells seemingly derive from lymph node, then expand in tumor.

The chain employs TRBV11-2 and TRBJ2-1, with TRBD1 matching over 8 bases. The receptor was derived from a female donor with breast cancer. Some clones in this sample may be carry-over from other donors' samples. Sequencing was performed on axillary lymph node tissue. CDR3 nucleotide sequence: TGTGCCAGCAGACAAGGACAGGGTGGCTACAATGAGCAGTTCTTC. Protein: CASRQGQGGYNEQFF.